This T cell receptor beta chain was sequenced in a study of CD8+ T cells in alopecia areata. Study as a whole: Affected scalp percentage gauged treated patients' severity.

This clone was picked up one time. Treatment defined: oral pan-JAK inhibitor, 5-10 mg twice daily. Extracted from the samples, RNA was reverse transcribed into cDNA to serve as the sequencing template. Some clones are missing from TCRdb's copy, which holds only in-frame ones; the method was immunoSEQ multiplex PCR. This table has roughly 250,000 clones, around 64% appearing once. This TCR was recovered from a human donor with alopecia areata. The sample was CD4+ T cells sorted from blood, taken at approximately week 52, from a patient treated with tofacitinib.

CDR3 DNA sequence: TGTGCCAGCAGCGGATCGAGGTACCAAGAGACCCAGTACTTC. Its translation is CASSGSRYQETQYF. The chain joins TRBV7-9 to TRBJ2-5; D gene unclear. Germline CDR1 SEHNR, CDR2 FQNEAQ (reference sequence). V shed 5 bases and J shed 0 bases, with 10 bases lying between them. The CDR3 contains 14 residues.